These 7 T cell receptor beta chains were sequenced from one sample in a study of blood T cells in healthy people across ages. The second PCR ran roughly 7 to 12 cycles with a sample-barcoded 5' primer and J-beta primers. TCRdb called the 5' RACE reads again in MiXCR, with one record for every CDR3 protein. The table shows about 570,000 distinct CDR3 sequences, with roughly 28% occurring only once. The sample was blood. All receptors derive from a woman in her 70s in good health.

This rearrangement joins TRBV5-1 to TRBJ1-4; 9 nucleotides line up with TRBD1. The length of the CDR3 is 14 residues. With 5 bases clipped from V and 5 bases from J, the junction kept 4 bases outside the gene matches. Per the germline V gene, CDR1 is SGHRS and CDR2 is YFSETQ. CDR3 in amino acids: CASRAGTGNEKLFF. CDR3 DNA sequence: TGCGCCAGCAGGGCCGGGACAGGGAATGAAAAACTGTTTTTT.

This chain uses TRBV6-4 with TRBJ1-5; D remains ambiguous. The CDR3 loop spans 13 amino acids. Germline values: CDR1 MRHNA, CDR2 SNTAGT. V gave up 3 bases and J gave up 3 bases, with 6 bases separating them. CDR3 sequence reads: CASSETTNQPQHF. In DNA, the CDR3 is TGTGCCAGCAGTGAAACGACCAATCAGCCCCAGCATTTT.

The chain carries TRBV7-9 and TRBJ2-1, with 9 bases that match TRBD1. The DNA end is a closer match to TRBJ2-5, so the J assignment may be wrong. This CDR3 region has 16 residues. Per germline, CDR1 SEHNR and CDR2 FQNEAQ (reference sequence). Here the CDR3 reads CASSNNRDRVRETQYF. DNA for the CDR3: TGTGCCAGCAGCAACAACCGGGACAGGGTGCGGGAGACCCAGTACTTC.

CDR3 in DNA: TGCAGTGCTACCAAGCGGGGCCACTCCTACGAGCAGTACTTC. Encoded protein: CSATKRGHSYEQYF. The chain couples TRBV20-1 to TRBJ2-7; 7 bases agree with TRBD2. The CDR3 is 14 residues long. The germline CDR1 and CDR2 sequences are DFQATT and SNEGSKA (reference sequence). Losses at the gene ends were 4 bases for V and 0 bases for J; bases not matched to a gene: 6.

V is TRBV20-1 and J is TRBJ2-2, with D hard to call. CDR3 length: 12 amino acids. The V gene's germline CDR1 is DFQATT and CDR2 SNEGSKA (reference sequence). V lost 0 bases to trimming and J lost 2 bases, with 1 base between them. The CDR3 DNA is TGCAGTGCTAGAGACAACACCGGGGAGCTGTTTTTT. This codes for CSARDNTGELFF.

CDR3 loop: CASSYFRGQAHGYTF. The DNA of the CDR3 is TGTGCCAGCAGTTACTTTCGGGGACAGGCGCATGGCTACACCTTC. V is TRBV6-5 and J is TRBJ1-2; 8 nucleotides match TRBD1. The CDR3 extends over 15 amino acids. V gave up 1 base and J gave up 6 bases; unmatched junction bases: 7. The V gene's germline CDR1 is MNHEY and CDR2 SVGAGI.

This chain links TRBV6-6 with TRBJ1-5; possibly TRBD1 for D (5 bases). The germline V and J ends were trimmed by 8 bases and 11 bases, with 13 bases remaining between them. From germline, CDR1 is MNHNY and CDR2 SVGAGI (reference sequence). CDR3 length: 11 residues. In DNA, the CDR3 is TGTGCCAGCGTGGGGCTGGTAGCCCAGCATTTT. Its protein is CASVGLVAQHF.